This is a list of T cell receptor beta chains from one sample in a study of Ad26.COV2.S vaccination and SARS-CoV-2 variants. Profiling relied on immunoSEQ multiplex PCR, and the TCRdb table lists in-frame clones only, not all of them. Altogether 440,000 or so clones are present, roughly nine tenths being singletons, with the ten largest covering about 1.7%. The sequenced sample was peripheral blood, obtained in a trial of Ad26.COV2.S vaccine versus placebo. Every receptor here comes from a person between 18 and 60 years old who received the Ad26.COV2.S COVID-19 vaccine or a placebo. The CDR3 runs from the conserved cysteine through the conserved F or W. The order of the fields is J gene, V gene, D gene, CDR3 protein, CDR3 DNA. A D gene is named only where the DNA matches it firmly.

TRBJ1-3	TRBV5-4	.	CASSLDFSGNTIYF	TGTGCCAGCAGCTTGGACTTCTCTGGAAACACCATATATTTT
TRBJ2-7	TRBV10-3	TRBD2	CAISESSGVAGSYEQYF	TGTGCCATCAGTGAGTCAAGCGGGGTAGCGGGGTCCTACGAGCAGTACTTC
TRBJ2-7	TRBV13	TRBD1	CASSAGGFRGYEQYF	TGTGCCAGCAGCGCAGGGGGATTCAGGGGATACGAGCAGTACTTC
TRBJ1-1	TRBV27	.	CASSAITGRNTEAFF	TGTGCCAGCAGTGCTATAACAGGGCGTAACACTGAAGCTTTCTTT
TRBJ2-2	TRBV28	TRBD2	CASSLGGLAAGELFF	TGTGCCAGCAGTTTAGGTGGGCTAGCGGCCGGGGAGCTGTTTTTT
TRBJ1-3	TRBV5-5	TRBD1	CASSDFRTGPGSIYF	TGTGCCAGCAGCGACTTTAGGACAGGCCCGGGTTCCATATATTTT
TRBJ1-1	TRBV12-3/TRBV12-4	TRBD1	CASSSDRGLNAFF	TGTGCCAGCAGTTCGGACAGGGGGCTTAACGCTTTCTTT
TRBJ2-6	TRBV7-9	.	CASSIPMDSTVTGANVLTF	TGTGCCAGCAGCATCCCCATGGACAGCACCGTCACTGGGGCCAACGTCCTGACTTTC
TRBJ1-1	TRBV5-5	.	CASSLVSGENTEAFF	TGTGCCAGCAGCTTGGTTTCAGGAGAGAACACTGAAGCTTTCTTT
TRBJ1-2	TRBV29-1	.	CSVEGQTVGSNYGYTF	TGCAGCGTTGAAGGTCAAACAGTGGGGAGTAACTATGGCTACACCTTC
TRBJ1-3	TRBV6-5	.	CASSYRSSGNTIYF	TGTGCCAGCAGTTACCGGAGCTCTGGAAACACCATATATTTT
TRBJ1-6	TRBV3-1/TRBV3-2	.	CASSQAPQSSYNSPLHF	TGTGCCAGCAGCCAAGCACCCCAGAGCTCCTATAATTCACCCCTCCACTTT
TRBJ1-1	TRBV7-2	.	CASSPRRVPEAFF	TGTGCCAGCAGCCCCCGGCGAGTCCCTGAAGCTTTCTTT